This T cell receptor (beta chain) derives from a study of vaccination and CD4 T cells after COVID-19 (dated by TCRdb to the early 2020s). Some background on the complete study: Convalescent patients had a positive SARS-CoV-2 result on nasal swab PCR, and of these patients, several had mild disease and one had severe disease. Control cultures received a CEFX viral epitope pool as the positive control, an HIV-1 Nef peptide pool as the negative control, or no peptide. The time from the second vaccine dose to post-vaccine blood sampling had a median of roughly 77 days and ranged from roughly 13 to 241 days. Culture stimuli were overlapping spike peptide pools from SARS-CoV-2 and from the common cold coronaviruses HCoV-NL63, HCoV-OC43 and HCoV-229E. Post-COVID blood samples were collected from convalescent patients a median of roughly 100 days after diagnosis, with a range of roughly 30 to 161 days. In approximately eleven COVID-19 convalescent patients and a few infection-naive healthy vaccine recipients, the spike-specific CD4+ TCR repertoire before mRNA vaccination was compared with the repertoire after mRNA vaccination. Two doses of either the Pfizer-BioNTech BNT162b2 vaccine (n=8) or the Moderna mRNA-1273 vaccine (n=2) were administered to participants. The convalescent cohort comprised six males and four females, including two Hispanic individuals, seven Caucasians, two Asians and one multiracial person.

This clonotype has more than one count but fewer than ten. There is no known antigen for this receptor. No much larger clone exists at a distance of one base, and base qualities are not known. The treatment or condition label here, explained by the study, means: roughly nine-day PBMC culture with coronavirus spike peptide pools or control peptides (ViraFEST assay). The ViraFEST assay, used in the study, expanded antigen-specific T cells with peptide pools and then identified the expanded clonotypes through TCR sequencing. Positive SARS-CoV-2 PCR tests in the convalescent patients dated from March to December 2020, before Alpha, Beta and Delta variants emerged in the United States. PBMCs were cultured at about 2 million per well in IMDM supplemented with approximately 5.3% human AB serum and around 10 IU/ml IL-2, with about 11 ug/ml peptide pools added. Half of the culture medium was replaced with fresh IL-2-containing medium on days 3 and 7. Once the cells had been in culture for less than 11 days, the EasySep CD4+ T cell isolation kit was used to isolate CD4+ T cells by negative selection. PBMCs were separated from whole blood using Ficoll-Paque Plus gradient centrifugation and then either used fresh or cryopreserved at -140C. Culture conditions were generally each tested in triplicate wells.

The V and J ends are trimmed by 5 bases and 3 bases, leaving 10 bases between them. The CDR3 sequence holds 14 residues, the cysteine and phenylalanine included. The sequence is cut down to CDR3 DNA, 42 bases in frame from base 1. Via the germline V gene, CDR1 is SNHLY and CDR2 FYNNEI. Library preparation used PCR. At the Johns Hopkins FTIC core, DNA from the cultured CD4+ T cells underwent TCR sequencing with the Oncomine TCR Beta short-read assay. The QIAamp micro DNA kit was used to extract genomic DNA from the cultured CD4+ T cells. Oncomine TCR Beta libraries made from cultured CD4+ T cells were pooled using unique dual indexes and sequenced on an Illumina iSeq 100. The authors' analysis ran thus. Non-productive sequences were removed, and CDR3s that did not start with C, did not end with F or W, or were shorter than 7 amino acids were discarded. Antigen-specific clonotypes were identified using the MANAFEST web application through comparison of peptide-stimulated wells with reference and other culture wells. To be called positive, a clone needed an FDR below 0.05, an odds ratio above 5, and a productive frequency above 0.1% in at least two of three replicate wells. A clonotype was classed as cross-reactive if the clonotype showed significant expansion both in SARS-CoV-2 spike wells and in at least one common cold coronavirus spike condition. Similarity between CDR3 sequences was evaluated in R version 3.6.1 using Levenshtein distances (stringdist) and unrooted phylogenetic trees (ape). TCRdb cleaned the public reads at Q25 with fastp, built clones with MiXCR and kept in-frame beta chains. Entries that share a CDR3 protein sequence are merged under the most common genes and DNA. The V and J calls, along with clone size, are taken from TCRdb and not from the paper's own processing. The sample contains 13,000 to 15,000 distinct CDR3 sequences, around 50% of them found a single time. 11% to 15% of the sample goes to the ten largest clones.

Results the study describes overall, beyond this receptor: Only a relatively small number of convalescent patients were included in the study, and early timepoints following natural infection were not analyzed. The median count of SARS-CoV-2-reactive clonotypes went up from 20 to 25 after infection to 30 to 40 after vaccination, although the change was not significant. In convalescent patients, a median about 86% of post-vaccine SARS-CoV-2-reactive clones were detected only after vaccination, and vaccine-specific priming was suggested by this finding. Of the vaccine-specific clones in convalescent patients, 304 of 307, or nearly all, reacted only to SARS-CoV-2 spike and did not cross-react with common cold coronaviruses.

The sample consisted of CD4+ T cells from blood, cultured in vitro. This clonotype was sampled from a human donor who had recovered from COVID-19. The chain couples TRBV2 to TRBJ1-4; a tentative D match to TRBD1 spans 6 bases. The CDR3 amino acid sequence is: CASSQRTANEKLFF. The nucleotide sequence is TGTGCCAGCAGTCAGAGGACAGCTAATGAAAAACTGTTTTTT. Outside the CDR3, residues come from the reference TRBV2 and TRBJ1-4 proteins, so the full variable domain is: EPEVTQTPSHQVTQMGQEVILRCVPISNHLYFYWYRQILGQKVEFLVSFYNNEISEKSEIFDDQFSVERPDGSNFTLKIRSTKLEDSAMYFCASSQRTANEKLFFGSGTQLSVL.